The clone carrying this TCR beta chain was detected only a few times. The sample is drawn from a study of human T cells and chemical hapten exposure. TCRdb re-called the RACE reads with MiXCR, one entry per CDR3 protein. Of about 69,000 distinct CDR3 sequences listed, 32% are singletons. Time point of the sample: patch test 1, 2 weeks after DPC sensitization. This sample's treatment: therapeutic diphenylcyclopropenone sensitization with weekly scalp DPC. The CDR3 has 12 residues. The V and J ends lost 2 bases and 11 bases respectively, with 10 bases between them. This clonotype was sampled from a man aged 40-50 years with alopecia areata. Some clones in this sample may be carry-over from other donors' samples. The J gene is TRBJ1-5, the V gene TRBV12-3 or TRBV12-4; D is perhaps TRBD1 (5 bases). Sequenced material: whole blood, taken in connection with sensitization to the hapten diphenylcyclopropenone (DPC). The CDR3 nucleotides are TGTGCCAGCAGTTTAAGCAGGGAATCCCAGCATTTT. Residues: CASSLSRESQHF.